This T cell receptor beta chain was sequenced during a study of early T cells in non-severe SARS-CoV-2 infection. About the study: Sequenced bulk RNA came from whole blood that was unsorted, and chains were unpaired.

V was cut by 5 bases and J by 5 bases, with 12 bases left in between. This CDR3 spans 12 amino acids. Per germline, CDR1 DFQATT and CDR2 SNEGSKA (reference sequence). Study results and caveats: A preference for anti-spike CD8 responses marked VDJdb matching, which missed private and CD4 specificities.

This clonotype was seen a few times. Its specificity is unknown. The library protocol tagged individual cDNA molecules with unique molecular identifiers. TCRdb analysed the 5' RACE reads with MiXCR anew, one entry per CDR3 protein. The table has 70,000 to 80,000 distinct CDR3 sequences, under 15% seen once. Specimen: whole blood, collected at baseline. This clonotype was obtained from an adult who was a healthcare worker with PCR-confirmed SARS-CoV-2 infection or an uninfected control (not recorded which). The chain joins TRBV20-1 to TRBJ1-1; D unresolved. In nucleotides, the CDR3 is TGCAGTGCTCAGCGGGGAAGGACTGAAGCTTTCTTT. This translates into CSAQRGRTEAFF.